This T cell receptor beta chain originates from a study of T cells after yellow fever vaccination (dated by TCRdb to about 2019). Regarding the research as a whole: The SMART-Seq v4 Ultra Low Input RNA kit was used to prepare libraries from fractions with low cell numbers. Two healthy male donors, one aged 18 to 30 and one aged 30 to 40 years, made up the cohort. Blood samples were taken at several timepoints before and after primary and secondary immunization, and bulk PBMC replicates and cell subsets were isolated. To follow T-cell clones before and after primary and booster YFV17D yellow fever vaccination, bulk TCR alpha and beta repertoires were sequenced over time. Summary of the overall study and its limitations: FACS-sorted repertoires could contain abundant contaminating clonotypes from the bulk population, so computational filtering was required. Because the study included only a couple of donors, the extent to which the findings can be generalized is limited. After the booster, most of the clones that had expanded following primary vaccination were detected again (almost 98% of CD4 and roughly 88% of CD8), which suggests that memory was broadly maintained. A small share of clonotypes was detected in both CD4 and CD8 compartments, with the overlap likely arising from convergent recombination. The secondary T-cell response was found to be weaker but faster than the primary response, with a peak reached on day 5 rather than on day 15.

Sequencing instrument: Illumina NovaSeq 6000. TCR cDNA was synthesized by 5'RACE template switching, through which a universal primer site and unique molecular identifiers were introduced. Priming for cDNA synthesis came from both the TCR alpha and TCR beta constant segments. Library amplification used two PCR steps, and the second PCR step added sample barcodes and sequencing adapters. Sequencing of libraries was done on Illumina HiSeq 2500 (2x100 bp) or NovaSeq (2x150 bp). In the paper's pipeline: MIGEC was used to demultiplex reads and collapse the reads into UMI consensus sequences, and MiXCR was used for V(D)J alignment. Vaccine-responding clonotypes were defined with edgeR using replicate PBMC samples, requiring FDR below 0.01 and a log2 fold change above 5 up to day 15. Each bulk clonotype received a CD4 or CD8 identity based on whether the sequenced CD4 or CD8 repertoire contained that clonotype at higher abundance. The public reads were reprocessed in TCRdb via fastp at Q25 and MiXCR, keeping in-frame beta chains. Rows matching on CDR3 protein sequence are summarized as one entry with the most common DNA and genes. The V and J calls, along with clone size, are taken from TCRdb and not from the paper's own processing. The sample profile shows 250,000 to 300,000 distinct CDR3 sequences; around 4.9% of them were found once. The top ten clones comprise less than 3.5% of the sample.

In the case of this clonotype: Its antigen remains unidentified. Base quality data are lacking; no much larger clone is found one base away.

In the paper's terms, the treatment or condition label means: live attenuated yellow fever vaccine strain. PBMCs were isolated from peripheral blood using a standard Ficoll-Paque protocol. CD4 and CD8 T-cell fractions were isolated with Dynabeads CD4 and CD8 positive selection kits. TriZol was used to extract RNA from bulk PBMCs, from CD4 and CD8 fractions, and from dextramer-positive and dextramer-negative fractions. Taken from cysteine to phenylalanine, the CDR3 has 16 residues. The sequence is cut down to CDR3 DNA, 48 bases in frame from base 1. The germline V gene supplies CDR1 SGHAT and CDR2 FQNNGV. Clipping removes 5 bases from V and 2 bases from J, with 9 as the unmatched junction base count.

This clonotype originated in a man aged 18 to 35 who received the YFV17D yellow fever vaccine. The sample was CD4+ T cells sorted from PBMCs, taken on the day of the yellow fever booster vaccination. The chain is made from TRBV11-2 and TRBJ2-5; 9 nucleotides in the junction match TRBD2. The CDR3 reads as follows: CASSPGGLAGQETQYF. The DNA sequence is TGTGCCAGCAGCCCAGGGGGTCTAGCGGGGCAAGAGACCCAGTACTTC.